Listed below are T cell receptor beta chains from one sample, sequenced in a study of blood T cell repertoires in COVID-19. The data were produced by immunoSEQ multiplex PCR, yet TCRdb's version contains in-frame clones alone and is incomplete. The sample contains under 200,000 clones, about 89% of which appear only once. The specimen sequenced was PBMCs or T cells enriched from blood (not recorded which). These receptors all stem from a woman between 18 and 29 years old who had recovered from COVID-19. CDR3s leave out the opening cysteine and the closing phenylalanine or tryptophan.

v_call cdr3_length cdr3_aa
TRBV5-1 12 ASSFGTSTGELF
TRBV7-9 10 ASSLAGPEQY
TRBV28 20 ASSLLITGTSGRLGPNNEQF
TRBV6-2/TRBV6-3 9 ASSLDNEQF
TRBV7-7 15 ASSFYHPGHPYNEQF
TRBV13 10 ASSSQTHGYT
TRBV5-4 18 ASSFPGTSDLGEDTGELF
TRBV28 13 ASSFGGFSNQPQH
TRBV3-1/TRBV3-2 15 ASSQGDGGRNTGELF
TRBV28 13 ASSDRLSGANVLT
TRBV15 14 ATSRSQGQSSDTQY
TRBV6-5 12 ASSRDRVIHEQF
TRBV7-2 12 AISATGVNSPLH
TRBV25-1 12 ASSAPRGRETQY
TRBV2 13 ASSDITGAHYGYT
TRBV3-1/TRBV3-2 15 ASSQAEEGTSGSEQF
TRBV6-5 13 ASRTPDRGNTEAF
TRBV9 11 ASSVDGGETQY
TRBV5-6 12 ASRTSGSSYEQY
TRBV7-9 14 ASSLEGDRANYGYT
TRBV19 14 ASSIGSGPKGDTQY
TRBV7-3 12 ASRRGQGTGELF